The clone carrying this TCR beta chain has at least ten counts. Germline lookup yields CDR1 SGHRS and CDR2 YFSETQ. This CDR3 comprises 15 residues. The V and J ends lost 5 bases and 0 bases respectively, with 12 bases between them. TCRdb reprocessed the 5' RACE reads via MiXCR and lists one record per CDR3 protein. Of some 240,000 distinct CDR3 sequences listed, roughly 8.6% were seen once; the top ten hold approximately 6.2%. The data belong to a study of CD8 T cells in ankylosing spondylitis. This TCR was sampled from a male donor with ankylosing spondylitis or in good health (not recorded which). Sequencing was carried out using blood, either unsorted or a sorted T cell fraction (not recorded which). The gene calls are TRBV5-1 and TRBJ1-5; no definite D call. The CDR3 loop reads CASRLTRFSNQPQHF. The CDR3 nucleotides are TGCGCCAGCAGACTGACGCGCTTTAGCAATCAGCCCCAGCATTTT.